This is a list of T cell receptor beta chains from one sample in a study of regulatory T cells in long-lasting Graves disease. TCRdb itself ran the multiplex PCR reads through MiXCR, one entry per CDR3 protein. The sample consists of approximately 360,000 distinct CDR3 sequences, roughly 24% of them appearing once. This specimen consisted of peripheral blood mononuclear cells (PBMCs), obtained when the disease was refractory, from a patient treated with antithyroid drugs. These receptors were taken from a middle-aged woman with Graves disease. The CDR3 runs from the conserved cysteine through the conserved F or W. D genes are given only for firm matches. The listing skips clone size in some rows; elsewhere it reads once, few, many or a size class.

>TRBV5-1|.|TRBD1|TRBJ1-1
CASSTRNAGGSTEASF
TGCGCCAGCAGCACTCGGAATGCAGGGGGAAGCACTGAAGCTTCCTTT
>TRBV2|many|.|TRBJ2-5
CARTPRTAQETQYF
TGTGCCAGGACCCCGCGCACCGCTCAAGAGACCCAGTACTTC
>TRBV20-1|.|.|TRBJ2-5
CSARSRGLPLRETQYF
TGCAGTGCTAGATCTCGGGGACTCCCACTTCGGGAGACCCAGTACTTC
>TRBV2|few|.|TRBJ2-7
CASSDLGHNEQYF
TGTGCCAGCAGTGACCTGGGTCACAACGAGCAGTACTTC
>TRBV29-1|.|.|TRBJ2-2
CSVDYTGELFF
TGCAGCGTTGACTACACCGGGGAGCTGTTTTTT
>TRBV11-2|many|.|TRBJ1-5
CASSGNRDQPQHF
TGTGCCAGCAGCGGAAACAGGGATCAGCCCCAGCATTTT
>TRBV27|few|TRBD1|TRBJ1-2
CASSPGTGVGYGYTF
TGTGCCAGCAGCCCCGGGACAGGGGTTGGATATGGCTACACCTTC
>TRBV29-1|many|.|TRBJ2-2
CSVGNRISGELFF
TGCAGCGTCGGTAACAGGATCAGCGGGGAGCTGTTTTTT
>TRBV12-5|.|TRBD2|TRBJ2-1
CASGLGASGNNEQFF
TGTGCTAGTGGTTTAGGGGCTAGCGGAAACAATGAGCAGTTCTTC
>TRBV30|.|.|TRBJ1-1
CAWSVGRRGTLNTEAFF
TGTGCCTGGAGTGTAGGGAGGAGGGGGACCTTGAACACTGAAGCTTTCTTT
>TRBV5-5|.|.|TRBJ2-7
CASSPVGSGYEQYF
TGTGCCAGCAGCCCCGTGGGGTCTGGATACGAGCAGTACTTC
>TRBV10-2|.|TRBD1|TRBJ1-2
CASSEIGQGYGYTF
TGCGCCAGCAGTGAAATCGGACAGGGCTATGGCTACACCTTC
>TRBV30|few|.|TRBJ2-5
CAWSRGSGGETQYF
TGTGCCTGGAGTCGCGGATCTGGAGGAGAGACCCAGTACTTC
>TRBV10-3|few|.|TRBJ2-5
CATAVTETQYF
TGTGCCACCGCCGTAACGGAGACCCAGTACTTC
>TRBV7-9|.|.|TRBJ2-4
CASSNQGNIQYF
TGTGCCAGCAGCAATCAGGGAAACATTCAGTACTTC
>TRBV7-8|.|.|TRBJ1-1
CASSLVTGRAFF
TGTGCCAGCAGCTTAGTAACGGGAAGGGCTTTCTTT
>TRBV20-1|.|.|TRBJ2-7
CSALPVHLSYEQYF
TGCAGTGCACTCCCGGTGCACCTCTCCTACGAGCAGTACTTC
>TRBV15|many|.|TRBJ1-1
CATSRGDLRGSTEAFF
TGTGCCACCAGCAGAGGCGATCTTCGAGGGTCCACTGAAGCTTTCTTT
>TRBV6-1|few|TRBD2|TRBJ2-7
CASSRGLAGRGEQYF
TGTGCCAGCAGTCGAGGACTAGCGGGACGAGGCGAGCAGTACTTC
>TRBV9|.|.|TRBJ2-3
CASSVGGTDTQYF
TGTGCCAGCAGCGTGGGCGGCACAGATACGCAGTATTTT
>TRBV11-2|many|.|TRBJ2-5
CASSRGTGSQETQYF
TGTGCCAGCAGCCGGGGGACGGGATCCCAAGAGACCCAGTACTTC
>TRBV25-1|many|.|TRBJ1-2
CASSDVGTRTNYGYTF
TGTGCCAGCAGTGATGTCGGGACCAGGACTAACTATGGCTACACCTTC
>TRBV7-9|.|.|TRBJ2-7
CASSLAGRSPSYEQYF
TGTGCCAGCAGCTTAGCGGGTCGCAGTCCCTCCTACGAGCAGTACTTC
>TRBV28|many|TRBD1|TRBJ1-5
CASRGTVSNQPQHF
TGTGCCAGCAGGGGGACAGTGAGCAATCAGCCCCAGCATTTT
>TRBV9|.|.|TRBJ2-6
CASSVDKGYLASGANVLTF
TGTGCCAGCAGCGTAGATAAGGGATACCTCGCTTCTGGGGCCAACGTCCTGACTTTC
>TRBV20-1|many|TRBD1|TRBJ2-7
CSALDRVIHEQYF
TGCAGTGCTCTGGACAGGGTCATCCACGAGCAGTACTTC
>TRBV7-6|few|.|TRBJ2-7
CASSLGTVTPVQYF
TGTGCCAGCAGCTTAGGGACAGTCACCCCAGTTCAGTACTTC
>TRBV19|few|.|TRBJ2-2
CASRVRSYSNTGELFF
TGTGCCAGTAGGGTCCGATCCTACTCGAACACCGGGGAGCTGTTTTTT
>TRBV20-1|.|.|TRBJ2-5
CSARLGVRETQYF
TGCAGTGCTAGACTAGGTGTAAGAGAGACCCAGTACTTC
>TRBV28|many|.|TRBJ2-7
CASSLNYRVTYEQYF
TGTGCCAGCAGTTTGAATTACAGGGTTACCTACGAGCAGTACTTC
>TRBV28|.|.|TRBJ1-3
CASSLYPGPGNTIYF
TGTGCCAGCAGTTTATACCCGGGCCCGGGAAACACCATATATTTT
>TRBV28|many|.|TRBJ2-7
CASSYRQVTGYEQYF
TGTGCCAGCAGTTACCGACAGGTCACGGGCTACGAGCAGTACTTC
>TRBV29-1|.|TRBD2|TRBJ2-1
CSVEGTSGRAFSPYNEQFF
TGCAGCGTTGAAGGGACTAGCGGGAGGGCCTTTTCGCCGTACAATGAGCAGTTCTTC
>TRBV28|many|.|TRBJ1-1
CASSLAPHTEAFF
TGTGCCAGCAGTTTAGCCCCCCACACTGAAGCTTTCTTT
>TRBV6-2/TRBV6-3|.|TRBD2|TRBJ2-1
CASRLGTSGSMNEQFF
TGTGCCAGCAGGCTTGGGACTAGCGGGAGTATGAATGAGCAGTTCTTC
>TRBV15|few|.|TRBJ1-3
CATSRDLLGNTIYF
TGTGCCACCAGCCGGGACCTCCTGGGAAACACCATATATTTT
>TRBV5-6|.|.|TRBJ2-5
CASSLASQLETQYF
TGTGCCAGCAGCTTGGCAAGTCAGTTAGAGACCCAGTACTTC
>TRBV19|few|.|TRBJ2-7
CASSKERVSSYEQYF
TGTGCCAGTAGTAAAGAGCGGGTCAGCTCCTACGAGCAGTACTTC
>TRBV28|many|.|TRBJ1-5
CASSFRAEPGPSNQPQHF
TGTGCCAGCAGTTTTCGCGCGGAGCCTGGGCCTAGCAATCAGCCCCAGCATTTT
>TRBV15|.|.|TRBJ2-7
CATSRASGGDPYEQYF
TGTGCCACCAGCAGAGCCTCCGGTGGGGACCCCTACGAGCAGTACTTC
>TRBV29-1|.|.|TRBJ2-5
CSVDSIRGQETQYF
TGCAGCGTTGATAGTATACGGGGCCAAGAGACCCAGTACTTC
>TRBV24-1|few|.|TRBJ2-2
CATRRGGNGELFF
TGTGCCACCCGGAGGGGTGGAAACGGGGAGCTGTTTTTT
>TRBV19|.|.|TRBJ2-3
CASSQTDTQYF
TGTGCCAGCAGTCAGACAGATACGCAGTATTTT
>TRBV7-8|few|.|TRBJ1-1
CASSLVGEAFF
TGTGCCAGCAGCTTAGTGGGTGAAGCTTTCTTT
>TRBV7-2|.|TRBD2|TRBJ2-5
CASSRPGGAGKQETQYF
TGTGCCAGCAGCCGCCCCGGGGGAGCGGGAAAACAAGAGACCCAGTACTTC
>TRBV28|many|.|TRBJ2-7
CASSLDLTEQYF
TGTGCCAGCAGTTTAGACCTAACCGAGCAGTACTTC
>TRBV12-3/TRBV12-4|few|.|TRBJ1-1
CASSPGRRNTEAFF
TGTGCCAGCAGTCCCGGACGGCGGAACACTGAAGCTTTCTTT
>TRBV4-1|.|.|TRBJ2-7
CASSQERIYYEQYF
TGCGCCAGCAGCCAAGAAAGGATCTACTACGAGCAGTACTTC
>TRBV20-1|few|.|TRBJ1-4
CSAGEPFEKLFF
TGCAGTGCCGGGGAACCTTTTGAAAAACTGTTTTTT
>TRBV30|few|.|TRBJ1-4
CAWSGGQKLFF
TGTGCCTGGAGCGGAGGACAAAAACTGTTTTTT
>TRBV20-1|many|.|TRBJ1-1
CSAPRGGRGTGWNTEAFF
TGCAGTGCCCCCCGTGGGGGTCGGGGAACTGGGTGGAACACTGAAGCTTTCTTT
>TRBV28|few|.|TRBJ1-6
CASSLLFRSSYNSPLHF
TGTGCCAGCAGTTTATTGTTCAGGAGCTCCTATAATTCACCCCTCCACTTT
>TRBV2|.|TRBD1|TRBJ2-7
CASGGQGDEQYF
TGTGCCAGCGGCGGACAGGGTGACGAGCAGTACTTC
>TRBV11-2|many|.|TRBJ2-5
CASRGGGETQYF
TGTGCCAGCAGAGGAGGGGGAGAGACCCAGTACTTC
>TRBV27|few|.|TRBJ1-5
CASSYQGSQPQHF
TGTGCCAGCAGTTACCAGGGTAGCCAGCCCCAGCATTTT
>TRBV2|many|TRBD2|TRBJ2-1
CASSEETSAYNEQFF
TGTGCCAGCAGTGAGGAGACTAGCGCCTACAATGAGCAGTTCTTC
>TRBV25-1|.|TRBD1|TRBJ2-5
CASSMGQGRETQYF
TGTGCCAGCAGCATGGGACAGGGGAGGGAGACCCAGTACTTC